These 11 T cell receptor beta chains came from one sample sequenced in a study of shared clonotypes between healthy human individuals. Some clones are missing from TCRdb's copy, which holds only in-frame ones; the method was immunoSEQ multiplex PCR. This sample yields roughly 760,000 clones, of which about 74% are seen a single time; less than 2% belongs to the top ten. The sample taken for sequencing was memory CD4+ T cells sorted from blood. Specified subset: CD45RA-negative fraction. The receptor source for this set is a woman in her twenties or thirties in good health.

The rearrangement links TRBV28 to TRBJ2-7; D might be TRBD1 (6 bases). This CDR3 contains 13 residues. Germline V gene lookup returns CDR1 MDHEN and CDR2 SYDVKM. The CDR3 DNA sequence: TGTGCCAGCAGAACACAGGGATCTGGGCCCCCAGATGTC. This sequence encodes CASRTQGSGPPDV.

The chain joins TRBV9 to TRBJ2-1; D remains unclear. The CDR3 loop spans 17 amino acids. From germline, CDR1 is SGDLS and CDR2 YYNGEE. Trimming removed 0 bases from V and 0 bases from J, with 13 bases in between. The CDR3 here is CASSVAPTPSSYNEQFF. The CDR3 DNA reads TGTGCCAGCAGCGTAGCGCCGACCCCGAGCTCCTACAATGAGCAGTTCTTC.

This chain joins TRBV30 and TRBJ2-2; TRBD2 aligns across 8 bases. CDR3 length: 17 amino acids. The V segment lost 0 bases and the J segment 6 bases; nucleotides outside the gene matches: 12. Germline lookup yields CDR1 GTSNPN and CDR2 SVGIG (reference sequence). The CDR3 reads CAWSVLRKRGQAGELFF. CDR3 DNA sequence: TGTGCCTGGAGTGTCCTCCGTAAGCGGGGGCAGGCCGGGGAGCTGTTTTTT.

J is TRBJ2-7 and V is TRBV19; 11 bases align to TRBD2. Looked up from germline, CDR1 is LNHDA and CDR2 is SQIVND (reference sequence). This CDR3 spans 16 amino acids. The junction had 10 bases not matched to a gene; V was cut back by 3 bases and J by 6 bases. The CDR3 DNA sequence: TGTGCCAGTAGTATCCCTTCGACTAGCGGGACTGTCGAGCAGTACTTC. Translating it yields CASSIPSTSGTVEQYF.

This clone was observed a handful of times. Other DNA sequences in this sample translate to the same CDR3. The chain combines TRBV18 with TRBJ2-5, with 16 bases fitting TRBD2. In germline, CDR1 is KGHSH, CDR2 LQKENI. The CDR3 contains 16 residues. V lost 1 base to trimming and J lost 5 bases; unmatched junction nucleotides: 1. The CDR3 loop is CASSPRGLAGGETQYF. CDR3 DNA: TGTGCCAGCTCACCACGGGGACTAGCGGGAGGGGAGACCCAGTACTTC.

The chain has TRBV7-9 and TRBJ1-3; the D is unclear. CDR1 SEHNR and CDR2 FQNEAQ come from the germline V gene (reference sequence). V was shortened by 4 bases and J by 6 bases, with 10 bases between the two germline ends. The CDR3 has 13 amino acids. The CDR3 bases are TGTGCCAGCAGCTCCTTCCTTCAAAACACCATATATTTT. Translating gives CASSSFLQNTIYF.

This chain joins TRBV10-1 and TRBJ2-5; 10 nucleotides align to TRBD2. The CDR3 runs 16 residues. The germline gives CDR1 WNHNN, CDR2 SYGVQD (reference sequence). V was clipped by 2 bases and J by 5 bases; unmatched bases: 8. The CDR3: CASSESGRGSRETQYF. The CDR3 bases are TGCGCCAGCAGTGAGAGCGGGAGGGGATCCCGGGAGACCCAGTACTTC.

About this clone: This sample includes further DNA sequences coding for the same CDR3. The J gene is TRBJ2-1, the V gene TRBV4-1, with no clear D. Germline V CDR1 and CDR2: MGHRA, YSYEKL. Trimming left V 1 base short and J 1 base short, with 11 bases between. This CDR3 comprises 16 residues. In nucleotides, the CDR3 is TGCGCCAGCAGCCAAGGGTTAGCAGGATCCTACAATGAGCAGTTCTTC. Amino acid sequence: CASSQGLAGSYNEQFF.

The chain is built from TRBV11-3 and TRBJ2-1; TRBD2 aligns across 10 bases. Germline CDR1 reads SGHNT; CDR2 reads YENEEA. The CDR3 is 19 amino acids. J lost 1 base, V lost 5 bases, and 14 bases had no gene match. The chain's CDR3 is CASSPRGSGRSGSYNEQFF. DNA for the CDR3: TGTGCCAGCAGCCCCCGGGGTAGCGGGAGGTCCGGATCCTACAATGAGCAGTTCTTC.

The chain combines TRBV7-2 with TRBJ1-1; D unclear. Trimming removed 4 bases at V and 4 bases at J, with 13 bases between. This CDR3 region has 14 residues. Germline CDR1 and CDR2: SGHTA and FQGNSA. The CDR3 sequence: CASSSTGRVTEAFF. As DNA, the CDR3 is TGTGCCAGCAGCTCTACGGGGAGGGTCACTGAAGCTTTCTTT.

The V and J genes are TRBV27 and TRBJ2-1; 8 bases line up with TRBD2. CDR1 and CDR2 from the germline V gene are MNHEY and SMNVEV (reference sequence). The CDR3 has 17 amino acids. Trimming removed 0 bases from V and 7 bases from J; junction bases left unmatched: 11. CDR3 DNA sequence: TGTGCCAGCAGTTTATCCGCACCGGGACTAGGAAGGAATGAGCAGTTCTTC. Protein sequence: CASSLSAPGLGRNEQFF.